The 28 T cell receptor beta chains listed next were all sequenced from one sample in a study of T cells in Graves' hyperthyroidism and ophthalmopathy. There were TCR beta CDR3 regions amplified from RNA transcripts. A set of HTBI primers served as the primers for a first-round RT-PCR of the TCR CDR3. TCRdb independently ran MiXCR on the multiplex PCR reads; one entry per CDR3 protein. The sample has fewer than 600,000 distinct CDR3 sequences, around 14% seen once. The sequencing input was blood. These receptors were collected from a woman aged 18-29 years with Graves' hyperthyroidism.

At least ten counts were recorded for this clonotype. The CDR3 bases are TGTGCCAGCAGCCAGACAGGGGGCTTGTCCTACGAGCAGTACTTC. As protein: CASSQTGGLSYEQYF. The J gene is TRBJ2-7, the V gene TRBV3-1, with 10 bases matching TRBD1. V shed 3 bases, J shed 1 base, and the junction held 3 bases outside the gene matches. The germline CDR1 and CDR2 sequences are LGHDT and YNNKEL (reference sequence). The CDR3 contains 15 residues.

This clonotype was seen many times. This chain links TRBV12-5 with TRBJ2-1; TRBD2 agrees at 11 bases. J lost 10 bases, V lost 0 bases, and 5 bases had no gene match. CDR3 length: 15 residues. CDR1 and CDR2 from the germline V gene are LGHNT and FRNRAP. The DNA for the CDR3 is TGTGCTAGTGGTTTGGTTTTAGCGGGAGGGGGCGAGCAGTTCTTC. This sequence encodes CASGLVLAGGGEQFF.

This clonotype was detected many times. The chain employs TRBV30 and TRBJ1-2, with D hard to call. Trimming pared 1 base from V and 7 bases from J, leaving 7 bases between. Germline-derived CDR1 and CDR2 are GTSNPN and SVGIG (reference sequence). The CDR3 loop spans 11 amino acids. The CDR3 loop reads CAWSERTGYTF. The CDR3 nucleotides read TGTGCCTGGAGTGAAAGGACTGGCTACACCTTC.

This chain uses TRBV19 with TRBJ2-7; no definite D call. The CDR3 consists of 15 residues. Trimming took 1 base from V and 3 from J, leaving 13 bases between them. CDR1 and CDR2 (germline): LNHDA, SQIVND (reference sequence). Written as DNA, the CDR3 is TGTGCCAGTAGTATAGGGGCTGAGCCTTTCTACGAGCAGTACTTC. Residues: CASSIGAEPFYEQYF.

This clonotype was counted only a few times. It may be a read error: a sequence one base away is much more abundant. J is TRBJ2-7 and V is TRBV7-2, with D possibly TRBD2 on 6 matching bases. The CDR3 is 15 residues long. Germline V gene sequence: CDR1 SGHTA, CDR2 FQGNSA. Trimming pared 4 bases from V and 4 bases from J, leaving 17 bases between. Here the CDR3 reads CASSSYPLGGYEQYF. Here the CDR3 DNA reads TGTGCCAGCAGCTCTTATCCCCTCGGGGGTTACGAGCAGTACTTC.

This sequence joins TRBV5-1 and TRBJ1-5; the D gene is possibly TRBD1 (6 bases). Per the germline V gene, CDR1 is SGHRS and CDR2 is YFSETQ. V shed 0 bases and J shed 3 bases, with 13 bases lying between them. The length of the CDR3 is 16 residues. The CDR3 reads CASSLGGGAPNQPQHF. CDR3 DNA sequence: TGCGCCAGCAGCTTGGGGGGGGGGGCCCCCAATCAGCCCCAGCATTTT.

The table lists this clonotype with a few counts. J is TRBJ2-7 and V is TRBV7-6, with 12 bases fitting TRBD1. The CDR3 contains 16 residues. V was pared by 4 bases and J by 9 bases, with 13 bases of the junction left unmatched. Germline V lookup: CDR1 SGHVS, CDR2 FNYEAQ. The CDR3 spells CASSSTPGTGGQAQYF. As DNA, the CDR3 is TGTGCCAGCAGCTCCACCCCCGGGACAGGGGGCCAGGCGCAGTACTTC.

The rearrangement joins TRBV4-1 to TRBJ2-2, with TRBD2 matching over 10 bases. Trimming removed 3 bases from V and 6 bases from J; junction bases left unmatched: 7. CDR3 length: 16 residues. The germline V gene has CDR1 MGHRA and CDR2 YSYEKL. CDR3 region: CASSQVLAGEAGELFF. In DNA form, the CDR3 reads TGCGCCAGCAGCCAGGTCCTAGCGGGAGAGGCCGGGGAGCTGTTTTTT.

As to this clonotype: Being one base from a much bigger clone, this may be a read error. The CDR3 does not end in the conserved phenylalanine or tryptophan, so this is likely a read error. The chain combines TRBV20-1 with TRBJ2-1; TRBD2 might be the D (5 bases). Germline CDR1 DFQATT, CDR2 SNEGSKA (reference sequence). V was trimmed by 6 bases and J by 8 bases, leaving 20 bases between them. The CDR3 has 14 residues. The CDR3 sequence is CSAGRRSNSDEQFV. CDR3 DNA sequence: TGCAGTGCAGGCCGGCGGAGTAATAGCGATGAGCAGTTCGTC.

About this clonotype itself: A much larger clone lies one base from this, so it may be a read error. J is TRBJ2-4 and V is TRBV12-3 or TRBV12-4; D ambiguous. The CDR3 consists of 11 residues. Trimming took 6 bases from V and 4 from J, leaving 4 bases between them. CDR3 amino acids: CASSRKNIQYF. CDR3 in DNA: TGTGCCAGCAGCCGGAAAAACATTCAGTACTTC.

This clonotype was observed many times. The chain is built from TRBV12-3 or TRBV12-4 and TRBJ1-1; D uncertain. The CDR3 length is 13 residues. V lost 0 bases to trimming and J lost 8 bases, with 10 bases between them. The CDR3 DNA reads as TGTGCCAGCAGTTTAGCGGTAGGAAAAGAAGCTTTCTTT. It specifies CASSLAVGKEAFF.

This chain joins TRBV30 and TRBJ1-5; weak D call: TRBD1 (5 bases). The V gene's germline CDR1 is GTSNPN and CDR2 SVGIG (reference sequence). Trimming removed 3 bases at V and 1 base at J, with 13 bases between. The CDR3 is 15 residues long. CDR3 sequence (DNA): TGTGCCTGGAGGCAAGGGACGGCAAGCAATCAGCCCCAGCATTTT. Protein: CAWRQGTASNQPQHF.

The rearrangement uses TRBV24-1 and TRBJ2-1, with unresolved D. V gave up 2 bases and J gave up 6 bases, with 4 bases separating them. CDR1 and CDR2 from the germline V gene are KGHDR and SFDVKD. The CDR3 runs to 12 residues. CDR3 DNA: TGTGCCACCAGTGATTCTGGCAATGAGCAGTTCTTC. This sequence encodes CATSDSGNEQFF.

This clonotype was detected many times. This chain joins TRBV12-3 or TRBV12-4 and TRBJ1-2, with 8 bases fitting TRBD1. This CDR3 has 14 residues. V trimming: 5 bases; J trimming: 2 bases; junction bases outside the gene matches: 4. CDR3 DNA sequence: TGTGCCAGCAGTGAAGGACAGGGAAACTATGGCTACACCTTC. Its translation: CASSEGQGNYGYTF.

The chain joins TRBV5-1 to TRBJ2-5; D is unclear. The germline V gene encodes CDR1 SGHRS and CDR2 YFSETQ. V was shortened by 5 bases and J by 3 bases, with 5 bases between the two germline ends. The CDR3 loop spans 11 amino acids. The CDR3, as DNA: TGCGCCAGCAGGAATAAAGAGACCCAGTACTTC. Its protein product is CASRNKETQYF. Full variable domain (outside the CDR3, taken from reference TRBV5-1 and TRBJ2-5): KAGVTQTPRYLIKTRGQQVTLSCSPISGHRSVSWYQQTPGQGLQFLFEYFSETQRNKGNFPGRFSGRQFSNSRSEMNVSTLELGDSALYLCASRNKETQYFGPGTRLLVL.

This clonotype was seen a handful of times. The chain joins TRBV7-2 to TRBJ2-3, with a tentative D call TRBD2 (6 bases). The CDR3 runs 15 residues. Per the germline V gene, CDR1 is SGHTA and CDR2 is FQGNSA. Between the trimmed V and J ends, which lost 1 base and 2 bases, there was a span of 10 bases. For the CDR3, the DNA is TGTGCCAGCAGCTTAGTCGCGGGATTCACAGATACGCAGTATTTT. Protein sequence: CASSLVAGFTDTQYF.

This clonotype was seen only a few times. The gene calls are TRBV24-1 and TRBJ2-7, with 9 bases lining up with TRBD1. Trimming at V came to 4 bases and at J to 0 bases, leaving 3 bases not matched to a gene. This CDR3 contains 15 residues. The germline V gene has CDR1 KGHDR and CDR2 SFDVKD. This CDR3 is CATSDGTGFSYEQYF. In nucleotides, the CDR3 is TGTGCCACCAGTGACGGGACAGGGTTCTCCTACGAGCAGTACTTC.

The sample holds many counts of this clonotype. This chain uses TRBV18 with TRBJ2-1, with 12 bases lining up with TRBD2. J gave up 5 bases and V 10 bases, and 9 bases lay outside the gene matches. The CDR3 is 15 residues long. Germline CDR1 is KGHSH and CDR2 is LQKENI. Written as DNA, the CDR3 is TGTGCCACCACCCGGTCTAGCGGGAGGGACAATGAGCAGTTCTTC. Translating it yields CATTRSSGRDNEQFF.

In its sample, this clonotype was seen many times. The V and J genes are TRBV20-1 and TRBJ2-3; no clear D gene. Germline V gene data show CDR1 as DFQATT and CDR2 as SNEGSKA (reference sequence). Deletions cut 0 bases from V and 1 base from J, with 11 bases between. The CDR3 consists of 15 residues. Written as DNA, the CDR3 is TGCAGTGCTAGAGATCCGGCGGAACGCACAGATACGCAGTATTTT. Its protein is CSARDPAERTDTQYF.

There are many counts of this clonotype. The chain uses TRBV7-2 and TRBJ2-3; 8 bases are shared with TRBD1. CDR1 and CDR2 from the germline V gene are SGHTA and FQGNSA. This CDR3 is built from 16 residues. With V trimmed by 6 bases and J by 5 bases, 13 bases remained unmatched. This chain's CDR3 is CASSHPNRGVEDTQYF. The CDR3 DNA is TGTGCCAGCAGTCATCCAAACAGGGGGGTGGAAGATACGCAGTATTTT.

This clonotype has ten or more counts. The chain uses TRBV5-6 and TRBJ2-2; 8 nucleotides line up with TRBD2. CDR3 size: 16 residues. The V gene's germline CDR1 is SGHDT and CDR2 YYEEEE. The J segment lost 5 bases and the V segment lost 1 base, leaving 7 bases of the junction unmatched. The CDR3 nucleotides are TGTGCCAGCAGCTTGAAAGTGTCTAGCGGGACCGGGGAGCTGTTTTTT. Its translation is CASSLKVSSGTGELFF.

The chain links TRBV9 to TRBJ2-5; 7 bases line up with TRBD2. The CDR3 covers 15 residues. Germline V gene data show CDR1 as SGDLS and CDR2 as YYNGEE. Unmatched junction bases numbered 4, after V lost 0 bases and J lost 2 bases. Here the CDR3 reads CASSVVPSGQETQYF. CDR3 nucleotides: TGTGCCAGCAGCGTAGTACCTAGCGGACAAGAGACCCAGTACTTC.

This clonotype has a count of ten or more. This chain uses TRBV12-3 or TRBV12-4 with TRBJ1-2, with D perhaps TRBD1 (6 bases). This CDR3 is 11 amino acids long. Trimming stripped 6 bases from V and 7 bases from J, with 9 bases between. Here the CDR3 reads CASRTRGGYTF. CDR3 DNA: TGTGCCAGCAGGACCAGGGGTGGCTACACCTTC.

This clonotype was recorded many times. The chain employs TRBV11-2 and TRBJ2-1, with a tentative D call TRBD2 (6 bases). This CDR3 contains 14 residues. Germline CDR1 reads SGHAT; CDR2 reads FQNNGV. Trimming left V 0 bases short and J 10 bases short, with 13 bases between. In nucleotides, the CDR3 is TGTGCCAGCAGCTTAGAAGAGTTGGCGGGAGAGCAGTTCTTC. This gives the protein CASSLEELAGEQFF.

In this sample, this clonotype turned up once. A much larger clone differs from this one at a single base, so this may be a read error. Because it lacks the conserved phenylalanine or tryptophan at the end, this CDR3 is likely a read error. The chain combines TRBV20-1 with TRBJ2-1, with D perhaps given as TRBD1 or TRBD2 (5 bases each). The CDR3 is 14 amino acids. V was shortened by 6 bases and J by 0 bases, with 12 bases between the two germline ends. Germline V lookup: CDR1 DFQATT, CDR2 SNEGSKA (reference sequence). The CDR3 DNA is TGCAGTGCGTATATGGGACCCTCCTACAATGAGCAGTTCGTC. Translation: CSAYMGPSYNEQFV.

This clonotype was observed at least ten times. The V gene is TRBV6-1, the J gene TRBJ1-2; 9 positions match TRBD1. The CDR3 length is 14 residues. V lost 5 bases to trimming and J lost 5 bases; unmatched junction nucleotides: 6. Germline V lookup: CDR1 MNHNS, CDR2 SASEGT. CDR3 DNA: TGTGCCAGCAGTACGGGACAGGGCCAGTATGGCTACACCTTC. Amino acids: CASSTGQGQYGYTF.

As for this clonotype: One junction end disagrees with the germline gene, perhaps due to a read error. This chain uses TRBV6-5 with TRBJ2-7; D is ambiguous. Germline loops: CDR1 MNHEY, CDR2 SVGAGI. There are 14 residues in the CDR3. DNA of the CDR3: TGTGCCGGCAGTTATGGCGGCCCGATCTACGAGCAGTACTTC. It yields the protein CAGSYGGPIYEQYF.

The CDR3 DNA reads as TGTGCCAGCAGCCCCCGGACTAGCGGGCAAGGTACGCAGTATTTT. Protein sequence: CASSPRTSGQGTQYF. The J gene is TRBJ2-3, the V gene TRBV5-6, with 11 bases that match TRBD2. With V trimmed by 4 bases and J by 8 bases, 9 bases remained unmatched. The germline CDR1 and CDR2 sequences are SGHDT and YYEEEE. The CDR3 spans 15 residues.